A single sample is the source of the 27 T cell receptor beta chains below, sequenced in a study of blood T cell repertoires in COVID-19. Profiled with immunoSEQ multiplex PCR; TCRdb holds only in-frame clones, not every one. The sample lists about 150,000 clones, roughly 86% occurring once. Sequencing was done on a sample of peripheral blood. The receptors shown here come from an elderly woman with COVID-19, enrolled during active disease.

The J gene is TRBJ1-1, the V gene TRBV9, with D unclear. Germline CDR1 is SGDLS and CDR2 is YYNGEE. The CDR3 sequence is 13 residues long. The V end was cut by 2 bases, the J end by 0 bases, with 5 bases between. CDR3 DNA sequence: TGTGCCAGCAGCGTGCAGATGAACACTGAAGCTTTCTTT. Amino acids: CASSVQMNTEAFF.

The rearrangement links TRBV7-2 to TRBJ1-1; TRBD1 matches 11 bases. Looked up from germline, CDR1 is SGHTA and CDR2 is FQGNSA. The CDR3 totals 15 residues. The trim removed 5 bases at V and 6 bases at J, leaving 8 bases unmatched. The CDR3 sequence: CASSHISGQGAEAFF. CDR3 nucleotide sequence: TGTGCCAGCAGCCATATTTCGGGACAGGGGGCTGAAGCTTTCTTT. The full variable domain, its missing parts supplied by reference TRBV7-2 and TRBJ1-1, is GAGVSQSPSNKVTEKGKDVELRCDPISGHTALYWYRQSLGQGLEFLIYFQGNSAPDKSGLPSDRFSAERTGGSVSTLTIQRTQQEDSAVYLCASSHISGQGAEAFFGQGTRLTVV.

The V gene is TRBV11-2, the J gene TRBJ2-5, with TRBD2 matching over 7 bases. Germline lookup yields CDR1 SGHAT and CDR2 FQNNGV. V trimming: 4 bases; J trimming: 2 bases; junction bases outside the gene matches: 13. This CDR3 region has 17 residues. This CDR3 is CASSSGGGAGPQETQYF. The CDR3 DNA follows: TGTGCCAGCAGCTCGGGGGGTGGAGCGGGACCTCAAGAGACCCAGTACTTC.

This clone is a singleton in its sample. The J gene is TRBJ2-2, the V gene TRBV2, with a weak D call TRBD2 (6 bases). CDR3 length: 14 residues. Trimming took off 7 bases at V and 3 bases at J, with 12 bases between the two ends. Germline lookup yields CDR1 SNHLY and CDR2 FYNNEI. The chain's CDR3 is CASTPQRDTGELFF. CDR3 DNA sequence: TGTGCCAGCACCCCCCAGCGGGACACCGGGGAGCTGTTTTTT.

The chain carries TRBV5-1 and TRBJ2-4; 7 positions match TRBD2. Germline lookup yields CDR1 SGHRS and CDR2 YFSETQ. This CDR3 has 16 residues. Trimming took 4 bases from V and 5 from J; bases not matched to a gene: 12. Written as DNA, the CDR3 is TGCGCCAGCAGCGGGGGTAGGGCTAGCGGAGAAAACATTCAGTACTTC. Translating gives CASSGGRASGENIQYF.

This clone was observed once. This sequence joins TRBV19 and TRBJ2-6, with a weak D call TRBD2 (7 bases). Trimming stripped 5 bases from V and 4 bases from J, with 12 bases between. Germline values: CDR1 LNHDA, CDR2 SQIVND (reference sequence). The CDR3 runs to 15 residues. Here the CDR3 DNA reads TGTGCCAGTAGTGGGGGGGGCACCGGGGCCAACGTCCTGACTTTC. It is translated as CASSGGGTGANVLTF.

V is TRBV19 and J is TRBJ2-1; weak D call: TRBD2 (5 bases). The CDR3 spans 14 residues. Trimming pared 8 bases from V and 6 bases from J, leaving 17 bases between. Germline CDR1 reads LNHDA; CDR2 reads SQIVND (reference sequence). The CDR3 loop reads CASAPRTQANEQFF. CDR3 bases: TGTGCCAGTGCCCCACGGACTCAGGCCAATGAGCAGTTCTTC.

CDR3 sequence reads: CASSPSAGLAGVEQYF. The CDR3 DNA is TGTGCCAGCAGCCCTAGTGCGGGACTAGCGGGAGTCGAGCAGTACTTC. The chain links TRBV9 to TRBJ2-7, with TRBD2 matching 14 bases. V dropped 4 bases and J dropped 6; count of bases not matched to a gene: 9. CDR1 and CDR2 from the germline V gene are SGDLS and YYNGEE. The CDR3 is made up of 16 amino acids.

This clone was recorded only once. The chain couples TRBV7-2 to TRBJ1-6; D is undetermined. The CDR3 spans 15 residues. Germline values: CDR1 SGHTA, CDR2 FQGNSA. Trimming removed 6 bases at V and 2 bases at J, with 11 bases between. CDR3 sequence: CASRVQPTYNSPLHF. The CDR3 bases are TGTGCCAGCAGAGTACAACCGACCTATAATTCACCCCTCCACTTT.

The CDR3 nucleotides are TGTGCCAGCCGGGTACGTTTATCAACTGGGACTATAACCTACGAGCAGTACTTC. Protein sequence: CASRVRLSTGTITYEQYF. The chain employs TRBV27 and TRBJ2-7; TRBD2 matches 7 bases. This CDR3 comprises 18 residues. Trimming took 8 bases from V and 2 from J; bases not matched to a gene: 21. Germline V gene data show CDR1 as MNHEY and CDR2 as SMNVEV (reference sequence).

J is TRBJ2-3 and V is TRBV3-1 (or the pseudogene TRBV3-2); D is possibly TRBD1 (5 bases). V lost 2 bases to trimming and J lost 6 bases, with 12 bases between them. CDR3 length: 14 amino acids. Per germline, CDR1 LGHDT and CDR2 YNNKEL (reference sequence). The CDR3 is CASSQSGPGDTQYF. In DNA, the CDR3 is TGTGCCAGCAGCCAATCAGGGCCTGGTGATACGCAGTATTTT.

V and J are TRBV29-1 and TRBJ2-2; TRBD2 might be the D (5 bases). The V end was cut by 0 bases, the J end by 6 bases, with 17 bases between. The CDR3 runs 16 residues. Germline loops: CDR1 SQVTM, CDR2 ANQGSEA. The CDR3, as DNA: TGCAGCGTTGAAGAGACGGGATTTTTAAGGGCCGGGGAGCTGTTTTTT. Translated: CSVEETGFLRAGELFF.

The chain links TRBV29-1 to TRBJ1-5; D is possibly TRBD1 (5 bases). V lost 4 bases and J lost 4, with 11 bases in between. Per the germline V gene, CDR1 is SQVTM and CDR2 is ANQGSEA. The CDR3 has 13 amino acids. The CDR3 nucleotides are TGCAGCGTTGGCGGGACCCCGAATCAGCCCCAGCATTTT. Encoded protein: CSVGGTPNQPQHF.

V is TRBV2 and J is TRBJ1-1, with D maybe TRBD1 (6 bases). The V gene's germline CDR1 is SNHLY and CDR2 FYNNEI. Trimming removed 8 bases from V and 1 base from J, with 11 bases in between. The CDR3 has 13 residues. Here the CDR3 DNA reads TGTGCCAGCGAGGACAGACGGAACACTGAAGCTTTCTTT. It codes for CASEDRRNTEAFF. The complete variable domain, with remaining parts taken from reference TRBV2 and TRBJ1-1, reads EPEVTQTPSHQVTQMGQEVILRCVPISNHLYFYWYRQILGQKVEFLVSFYNNEISEKSEIFDDQFSVERPDGSNFTLKIRSTKLEDSAMYFCASEDRRNTEAFFGQGTRLTVV.

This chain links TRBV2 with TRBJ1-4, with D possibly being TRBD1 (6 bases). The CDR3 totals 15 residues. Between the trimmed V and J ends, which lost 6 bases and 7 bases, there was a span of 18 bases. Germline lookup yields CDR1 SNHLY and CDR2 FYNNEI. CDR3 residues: CASRGQGMSGEKLFF. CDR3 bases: TGTGCCAGCAGGGGGCAGGGGATGAGCGGTGAAAAACTGTTTTTT.

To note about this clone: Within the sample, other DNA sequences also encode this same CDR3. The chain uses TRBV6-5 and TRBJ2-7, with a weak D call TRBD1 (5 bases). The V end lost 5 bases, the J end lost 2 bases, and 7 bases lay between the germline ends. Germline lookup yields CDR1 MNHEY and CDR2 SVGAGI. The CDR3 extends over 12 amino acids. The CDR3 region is CASSQGPYEQYF. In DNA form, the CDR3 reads TGTGCCAGCAGTCAGGGCCCCTACGAGCAGTACTTC.

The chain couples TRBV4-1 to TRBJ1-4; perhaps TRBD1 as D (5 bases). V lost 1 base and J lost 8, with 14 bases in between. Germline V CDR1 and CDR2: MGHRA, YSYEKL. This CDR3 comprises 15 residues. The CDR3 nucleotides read TGCGCCAGCAGCCAAGTCGGACATTTCCGGGAAAAACTGTTTTTT. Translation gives CASSQVGHFREKLFF.

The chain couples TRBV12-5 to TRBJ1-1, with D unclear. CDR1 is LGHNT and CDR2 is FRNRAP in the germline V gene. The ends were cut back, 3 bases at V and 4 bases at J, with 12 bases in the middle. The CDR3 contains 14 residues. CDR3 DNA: TGTGCTAGTGGTTTATCCCCCACGGGCACTGAAGCTTTCTTT. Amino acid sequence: CASGLSPTGTEAFF.

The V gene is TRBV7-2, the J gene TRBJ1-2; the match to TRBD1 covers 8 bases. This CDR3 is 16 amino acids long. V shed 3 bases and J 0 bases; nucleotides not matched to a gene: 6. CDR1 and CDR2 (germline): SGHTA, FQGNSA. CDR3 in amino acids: CASSLATGGSNYGYTF. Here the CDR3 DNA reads TGTGCCAGCAGCTTGGCTACAGGGGGTTCTAACTATGGCTACACCTTC.

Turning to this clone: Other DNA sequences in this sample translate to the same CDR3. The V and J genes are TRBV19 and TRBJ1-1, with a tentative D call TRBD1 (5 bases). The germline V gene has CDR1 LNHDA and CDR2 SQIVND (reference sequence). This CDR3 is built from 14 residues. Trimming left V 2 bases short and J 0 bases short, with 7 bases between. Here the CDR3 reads CASSISGVNTEAFF. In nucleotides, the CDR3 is TGTGCCAGTAGTATATCGGGGGTGAACACTGAAGCTTTCTTT.

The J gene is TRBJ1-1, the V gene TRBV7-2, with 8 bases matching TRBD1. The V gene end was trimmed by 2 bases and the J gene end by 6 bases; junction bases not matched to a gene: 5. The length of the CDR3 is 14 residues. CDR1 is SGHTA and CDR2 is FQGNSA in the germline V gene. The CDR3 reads CASSLIQGGPEAFF. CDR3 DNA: TGTGCCAGCAGCTTAATACAGGGGGGCCCTGAAGCTTTCTTT. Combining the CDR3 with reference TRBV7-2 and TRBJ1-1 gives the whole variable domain GAGVSQSPSNKVTEKGKDVELRCDPISGHTALYWYRQSLGQGLEFLIYFQGNSAPDKSGLPSDRFSAERTGGSVSTLTIQRTQQEDSAVYLCASSLIQGGPEAFFGQGTRLTVV.

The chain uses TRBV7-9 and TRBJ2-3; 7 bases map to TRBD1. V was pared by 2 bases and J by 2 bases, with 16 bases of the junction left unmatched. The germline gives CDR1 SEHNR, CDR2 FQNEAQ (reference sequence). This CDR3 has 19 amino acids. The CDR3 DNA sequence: TGTGCCAGCAGCTTATATACAGGGGTTGGGTCTTCGAACACAGATACGCAGTATTTT. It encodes CASSLYTGVGSSNTDTQYF.

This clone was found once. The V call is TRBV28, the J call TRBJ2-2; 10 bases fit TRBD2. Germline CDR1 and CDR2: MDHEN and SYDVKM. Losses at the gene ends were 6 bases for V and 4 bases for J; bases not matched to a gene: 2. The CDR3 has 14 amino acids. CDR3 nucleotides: TGTGCCAGCAGCACTAGCGGGACCACCGGGGAGCTGTTTTTT. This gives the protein CASSTSGTTGELFF.

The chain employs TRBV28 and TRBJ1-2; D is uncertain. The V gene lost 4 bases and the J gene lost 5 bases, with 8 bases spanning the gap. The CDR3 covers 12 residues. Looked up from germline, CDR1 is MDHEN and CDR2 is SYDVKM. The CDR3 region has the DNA TGTGCCAGCAGTTCAGCGAGGTATGGCTACACCTTC. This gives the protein CASSSARYGYTF.

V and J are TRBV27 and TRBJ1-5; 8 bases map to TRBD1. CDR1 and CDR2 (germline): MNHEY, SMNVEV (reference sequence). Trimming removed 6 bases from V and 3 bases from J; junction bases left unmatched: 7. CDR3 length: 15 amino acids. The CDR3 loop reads CASRYQGASNQPQHF. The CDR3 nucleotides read TGTGCCAGCAGATACCAGGGGGCCTCCAATCAGCCCCAGCATTTT.

As DNA, the CDR3 is TGTGCCAGCAGCCCCAGCGGGAGCTCCTACGAGCAGTACTTC. Translating gives CASSPSGSSYEQYF. The chain couples TRBV3-1 (or the pseudogene TRBV3-2) to TRBJ2-7, with 8 bases identical to TRBD2. The CDR3 is 14 amino acids. Germline CDR1 LGHDT, CDR2 YNNKEL (reference sequence). The junction had 2 bases not matched to a gene; V was cut back by 4 bases and J by 0 bases.

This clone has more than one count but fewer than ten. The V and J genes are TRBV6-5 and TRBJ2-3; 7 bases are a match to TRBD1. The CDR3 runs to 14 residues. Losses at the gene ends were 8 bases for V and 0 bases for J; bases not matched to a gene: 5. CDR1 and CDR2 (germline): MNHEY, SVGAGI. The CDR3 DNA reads TGTGCCAGCCGACAGGGCCCTAGCACAGATACGCAGTATTTT. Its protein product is CASRQGPSTDTQYF.